Shown below are 21 T cell receptor beta chains from a single sample sequenced in a study of beta chain features in type 1 diabetes. The investigators reverse transcribed all of the isolated RNA, so they sequenced expressed TCRB transcripts. TCRdb's copy holds only in-frame clones and misses some; the assay was immunoSEQ multiplex PCR. The table shows about 320,000 clones, with approximately 14% occurring only once. Sequenced material: central memory CD4+ T cells from blood. These receptors all stem from a man under 40 in good health.

This clone was seen a handful of times. This chain's CDR3 is CASSQEWGGTHSNQPQHF. The DNA of the CDR3 is TGCGCCAGCAGCCAAGAATGGGGGGGCACACATAGCAATCAGCCCCAGCATTTT. The rearrangement links TRBV4-3 to TRBJ1-5; possibly TRBD1 for D (6 bases). Germline lookup yields CDR1 LGHNA and CDR2 YSLEER. This CDR3 contains 18 residues. The germline V and J ends were trimmed by 0 bases and 0 bases, with 15 bases remaining between them.

This chain links TRBV19 with TRBJ2-4, with D possibly TRBD1 on 5 matching bases. Germline loops: CDR1 LNHDA, CDR2 SQIVND (reference sequence). V gave up 6 bases and J gave up 1 base, with 16 bases separating them. This CDR3 has 16 residues. In DNA form, the CDR3 reads TGTGCCAGTAGGCTAACTGACAGCGTGGCCAAAAACATTCAGTACTTC. This sequence encodes CASRLTDSVAKNIQYF.

This clone has only one observation. This rearrangement joins TRBV2 to TRBJ2-3; 9 nucleotides agree with TRBD2. This CDR3 is 15 amino acids long. V was pared by 3 bases and J by 4 bases, with 5 bases of the junction left unmatched. Germline assignment: CDR1 SNHLY and CDR2 FYNNEI. The CDR3 protein is CASSEASGIPDTQYF. In nucleotides, the CDR3 is TGTGCCAGCAGTGAGGCTAGCGGGATCCCAGATACGCAGTATTTT.

This clone was recorded a few times. This rearrangement joins TRBV11-3 to TRBJ2-1; TRBD2 aligns across 12 bases. Germline lookup yields CDR1 SGHNT and CDR2 YENEEA. CDR3 length: 18 amino acids. V trimming: 5 bases; J trimming: 0 bases; junction bases outside the gene matches: 8. CDR3 protein: CASSRRLAGGSSYNEQFF. For the CDR3, the DNA is TGTGCCAGCAGCCGGCGGCTAGCGGGGGGGTCCTCCTACAATGAGCAGTTCTTC.

The rearrangement joins TRBV6-1 to TRBJ1-1; no definite D call. Germline V gene data show CDR1 as MNHNS and CDR2 as SASEGT. The CDR3 is 12 amino acids. Between the trimmed V and J ends, which lost 6 bases and 1 base, there was a span of 6 bases. This chain's CDR3 is CASRRPNTEAFF. CDR3 coding DNA: TGTGCCAGCAGACGACCGAACACTGAAGCTTTCTTT.

The chain employs TRBV6-1 and TRBJ1-1, with 9 bases lining up with TRBD1. V gave up 5 bases and J gave up 6 bases; unmatched junction bases: 10. Germline V gene data show CDR1 as MNHNS and CDR2 as SASEGT. This CDR3 spans 15 amino acids. Here the CDR3 DNA reads TGTGCCAGCAGTTCACCGGGACAGGGTACCCCTGAAGCTTTCTTT. Protein product: CASSSPGQGTPEAFF.

This clone was seen a few times. The genes are TRBV6-5 and TRBJ1-3; no firm D call. Between the trimmed V and J ends, which lost 3 bases and 2 bases, there was a span of 14 bases. The CDR3 is made up of 16 amino acids. The germline V gene has CDR1 MNHEY and CDR2 SVGAGI. The DNA for the CDR3 is TGTGCCAGCAGTTATTCCTCAACATCAGCTGGAAACACCATATATTTT. It translates to CASSYSSTSAGNTIYF.

This clone has a count of ten or more. V and J are TRBV21-1 and TRBJ1-1; the table's D call, TRBD1, was not checked against the DNA. TRBV21-1 is termed a pseudogene. This CDR3 contains 19 residues. CDR3 sequence reads: CASSKGIRTGGGKNTEAFF. The CDR3 coding sequence is TGTGCCAGCAGCAAAGGGATTCGGACAGGGGGCGGGAAGAACACTGAAGCTTTCTTT.

This clone was seen a few times. The chain recombines TRBV7-2 with TRBJ2-5; 10 positions agree with TRBD2. Unmatched junction bases numbered 13, after V lost 1 base and J lost 5 bases. The V gene's germline CDR1 is SGHTA and CDR2 FQGNSA. This CDR3 has 18 amino acids. The CDR3 protein is CASSLVGASGSLGETQYF. In DNA, the CDR3 is TGTGCCAGCAGCTTAGTGGGGGCTAGCGGGAGCCTAGGGGAGACCCAGTACTTC.

The sample holds a few counts of this clone. The rearrangement uses TRBV5-1 and TRBJ2-5; the D is unclear. Trimming cost V 6 bases and J 1 base, with 10 bases left between them. Germline V gives CDR1 SGHRS, CDR2 YFSETQ. The CDR3 loop spans 13 amino acids. CDR3 sequence reads: CASKPAAQETQYF. The CDR3 DNA sequence: TGCGCCAGCAAACCGGCAGCCCAAGAGACCCAGTACTTC. The whole variable domain, remainder taken from reference TRBV5-1 and TRBJ2-5, is KAGVTQTPRYLIKTRGQQVTLSCSPISGHRSVSWYQQTPGQGLQFLFEYFSETQRNKGNFPGRFSGRQFSNSRSEMNVSTLELGDSALYLCASKPAAQETQYFGPGTRLLVL.

This rearrangement joins TRBV6-5 to TRBJ1-1; 7 nucleotides agree with TRBD1. Germline loops: CDR1 MNHEY, CDR2 SVGAGI. The CDR3 is made up of 15 amino acids. J lost 1 base, V lost 6 bases, and 8 bases had no gene match. The CDR3 region is CASSFQTGWNTEAFF. DNA for the CDR3: TGTGCCAGCAGCTTCCAGACAGGGTGGAACACTGAAGCTTTCTTT.

CDR3 bases: TGTGCCAGCAGGGGGGACAGGGACACTGAAGCTTTCTTT. Its translation is CASRGDRDTEAFF. J is TRBJ1-1 and V is TRBV2; 9 nucleotides align to TRBD1. Germline V gene sequence: CDR1 SNHLY, CDR2 FYNNEI. The CDR3 runs to 13 residues. V lost 6 bases and J lost 3; bases outside the gene matches: 2.

This clone was seen a few times. This chain joins TRBV5-6 and TRBJ2-1, with TRBD1 identical over 7 bases. Germline V gene lookup returns CDR1 SGHDT and CDR2 YYEEEE. V dropped 0 bases and J dropped 2; count of bases not matched to a gene: 5. The CDR3 loop spans 16 amino acids. The CDR3 sequence: CASSLVVQGPYNEQFF. The DNA of the CDR3 is TGTGCCAGCAGCTTGGTTGTACAGGGGCCCTACAATGAGCAGTTCTTC.

This clone showed up just a few times. This is likely an artifact of a read error, given a far larger clone one base away. V and J are TRBV5-4 and TRBJ1-1; no definite D call. Germline V CDR1 and CDR2: SGHNT, YYREEE (reference sequence). The CDR3 length is 15 residues. Trimming shortened V by 4 bases and J by 1 base, and 14 bases separated the two germline ends. The CDR3: CASSVARAGNTEAFF. As DNA, the CDR3 is TGTGCCAGCAGCGTGGCCCGGGCGGGGAACACTGAAGCTTTCTTT.

This clone came up a few times. The chain has TRBV30 and TRBJ1-1, with TRBD1 identical over 7 bases. The CDR3 runs to 15 residues. Per germline, CDR1 GTSNPN and CDR2 SVGIG (reference sequence). The V segment lost 1 base and the J segment 5 bases; nucleotides outside the gene matches: 10. In nucleotides, the CDR3 is TGTGCCTGGAGTGACACCAACAGGGGAGATACTGAAGCTTTCTTT. Its translation is CAWSDTNRGDTEAFF. Full variable domain (outside the CDR3, taken from reference TRBV30 and TRBJ1-1): SQTIHQWPATLVQPVGSPLSLECTVEGTSNPNLYWYRQAAGRGLQLLFYSVGIGQISSEVPQNLSASRPQDRQFILSSKKLLLSDSGFYLCAWSDTNRGDTEAFFGQGTRLTVV.

This clone was seen a handful of times. The chain links TRBV4-3 to TRBJ1-1; D is unresolved. Germline V gene lookup returns CDR1 LGHNA and CDR2 YSLEER. The CDR3 is 14 residues long. V was shortened by 7 bases and J by 1 base, with 13 bases between the two germline ends. CDR3: CASTETRTNTEAFF. The CDR3 DNA sequence: TGCGCCAGCACCGAGACCCGGACGAACACTGAAGCTTTCTTT.

This clone was counted ten times or more. This chain links TRBV5-1 with TRBJ2-2, with a weak D call TRBD2 (5 bases). With 1 base removed from V and 2 bases from J, the gap between germline ends came to 18 bases. The V gene's germline CDR1 is SGHRS and CDR2 YFSETQ. This CDR3 has 18 residues. The CDR3 loop reads CASSLRELGSGNTGELFF. CDR3 nucleotides: TGCGCCAGCAGCTTGCGGGAACTAGGGAGCGGAAACACCGGGGAGCTGTTTTTT.

There are many counts of this clone. The chain has TRBV19 and TRBJ1-2, with TRBD1 matching 8 bases. V trimming: 3 bases; J trimming: 9 bases; junction bases outside the gene matches: 6. The CDR3 has 13 amino acids. CDR1 and CDR2 from the germline V gene are LNHDA and SQIVND (reference sequence). CDR3 region: CASSMQGARSYTF. The CDR3 DNA reads TGTGCCAGTAGTATGCAGGGGGCGAGGAGCTACACCTTC. Filled out from reference TRBV19 and TRBJ1-2, the complete variable domain reads DGGITQSPKYLFRKEGQNVTLSCEQNLNHDAMYWYRQDPGQGLRLIYYSQIVNDFQKGDIAEGYSVSREKKESFPLTVTSAQKNPTAFYLCASSMQGARSYTFGSGTRLTVV.

This clone was seen many times. In the same sample, other DNA sequences code for this CDR3. The genes are TRBV7-2 and TRBJ1-1; 8 positions match TRBD1. Germline assignment: CDR1 SGHTA and CDR2 FQGNSA. CDR3 length: 13 amino acids. Losses at the gene ends were 1 base for V and 5 bases for J; bases not matched to a gene: 0. The CDR3 DNA sequence: TGTGCCAGCAGCTTAGGGACAGGGACTGAAGCTTTCTTT. It yields the protein CASSLGTGTEAFF.

This clone has a handful of counts. The chain combines TRBV19 with TRBJ2-6; weak D call: TRBD2 (6 bases). Germline lookup yields CDR1 LNHDA and CDR2 SQIVND (reference sequence). This CDR3 region has 13 residues. V lost 3 bases to trimming and J lost 16 bases, with 16 bases between them. The CDR3 sequence is CASSIQGPGRLTF. Here the CDR3 DNA reads TGTGCCAGTAGTATCCAAGGGCCAGGGAGGCTGACTTTC.

This sequence joins TRBV7-2 and TRBJ1-6; 7 bases line up with TRBD1. Germline V gene sequence: CDR1 SGHTA, CDR2 FQGNSA. V lost 5 bases, J lost 3 bases, and 7 bases stayed unmatched. The CDR3 contains 16 residues. The CDR3 DNA sequence: TGTGCCAGCAGCCCTCACCAGGGGGGCTATAATTCACCCCTCCACTTT. Its translation is CASSPHQGGYNSPLHF.